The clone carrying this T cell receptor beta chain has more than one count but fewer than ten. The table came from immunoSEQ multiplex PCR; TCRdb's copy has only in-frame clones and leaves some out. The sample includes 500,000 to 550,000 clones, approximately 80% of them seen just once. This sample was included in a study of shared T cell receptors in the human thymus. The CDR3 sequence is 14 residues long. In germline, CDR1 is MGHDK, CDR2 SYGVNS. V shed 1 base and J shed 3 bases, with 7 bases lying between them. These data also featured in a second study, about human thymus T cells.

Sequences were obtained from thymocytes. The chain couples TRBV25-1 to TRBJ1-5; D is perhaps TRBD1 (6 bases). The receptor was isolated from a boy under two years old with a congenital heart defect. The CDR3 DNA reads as TGTGCCAGCAGTGAATGGGGGCTCAATCAGCCCCAGCATTTT. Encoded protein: CASSEWGLNQPQHF. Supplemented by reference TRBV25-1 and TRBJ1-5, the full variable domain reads EADIYQTPRYLVIGTGKKITLECSQTMGHDKMYWYQQDPGMELHLIHYSYGVNSTEKGDLSSESTVSRIRTEHFPLTLESARPSHTSQYLCASSEWGLNQPQHFGDGTRLSIL.